A single TCR beta chain is shown here with its context. Its matching antigen is unknown. Cryopreserved PBMCs provided roughly 2 micrograms of genomic DNA for the TCR beta libraries. The data belong to a study of cytotoxic CD8 clonotypes in ibrutinib-treated CLL. Whole-study context: The subjects consisted of roughly twelve relapsed/refractory and 15 treatment-naive individuals, with approximately 18 IGHV unmutated. Whole-study findings and limits: Few clonotypes were public, and these shrank or held steady under treatment.

The assay was immunoSEQ multiplex PCR, and TCRdb's table has in-frame clones only and misses some. The top ten clones hold around 15% of a sample with roughly 190,000 clones, about 72% of them seen once. Sequenced material: PBMCs, taken after 24 months of ibrutinib treatment. This clonotype was sampled from a human donor with chronic lymphocytic leukemia.

CDR3 bases: TGTGCCTGGAGTTACAACTATGGCTACACCTTC. The encoded protein is CAWSYNYGYTF. The chain uses TRBV30 and TRBJ1-2; no clear D. CDR3 length equals 11 residues. V lost 2 bases and J 2 bases, leaving 3 bases between the germline ends. Germline V gene sequence: CDR1 GTSNPN, CDR2 SVGIG (reference sequence).